This TCR beta chain was observed in a study of siplizumab effects on memory and regulatory T cells. TCRdb keeps only in-frame clones here, not all; method: immunoSEQ multiplex PCR. The table shows 120,000 or so clones, with more than 90% occurring only once. Germline values: CDR1 MNHEY, CDR2 SVGAGI. The ends lost 5 bases at V and 4 bases at J; junction bases unmatched: 4. The CDR3 runs 15 residues. The chain is built from TRBV6-5 and TRBJ2-2; 10 bases align to TRBD1. Material: CD4+ T cells sorted from blood. The receptor was derived from a human donor in good health. The CDR3 spells CASSRQGAGTGELFF. CDR3 DNA sequence: TGTGCCAGCAGTAGACAGGGGGCCGGCACCGGGGAGCTGTTTTTT.